Sequencing of this TCR beta chain was carried out in a study of shared clonotypes between healthy human individuals. This table comes from immunoSEQ multiplex PCR, and its TCRdb copy is limited to in-frame clones, with some not included. The sample records 450,000 to 600,000 clones, around 80% being singletons. V lost 6 bases and J lost 7; bases outside the gene matches: 14. This CDR3 contains 16 residues. Germline CDR1 reads MNHEY; CDR2 reads SMNVEV (reference sequence). Every contributor of samples was a Caucasian grown-up residing in Nashville, Tennessee. In unsorted samples, genomic DNA was obtained using 80 million to 90 million PBMCs. This clone was seen repeatedly, ten times or more.

The chain joins TRBV27 to TRBJ2-1, with 8 bases lining up with TRBD2. The receptor's source is a middle-aged woman in good health. Some clones in this sample may be carry-over from other donors' samples. Specimen: PBMCs. CDR3 in DNA: TGTGCCAGCAGGCCCCATGGTAGCGGGAAGAGAAATGAGCAGTTCTTC. The encoded protein is CASRPHGSGKRNEQFF.